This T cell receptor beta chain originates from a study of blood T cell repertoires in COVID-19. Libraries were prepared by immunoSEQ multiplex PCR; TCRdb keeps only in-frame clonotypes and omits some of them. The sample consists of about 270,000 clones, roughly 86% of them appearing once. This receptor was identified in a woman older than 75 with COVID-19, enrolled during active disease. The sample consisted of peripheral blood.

CDR3 coding DNA: TGTGCCAGCAGCCTCTCCGGCCCCGGGACAGGGTGGTCCGGGGAGCTGTTTTTT. Amino acid sequence: CASSLSGPGTGWSGELFF. The chain is built from TRBV11-2 and TRBJ2-2, with 9 nucleotides matching TRBD1. CDR1 is SGHAT and CDR2 is FQNNGV in the germline V gene. V was pared by 5 bases and J by 6 bases, with 16 bases of the junction left unmatched. This CDR3 comprises 18 residues.